This T cell receptor beta chain comes out of a study of CD8+ T cells in alopecia areata (dated by TCRdb to between 2018 and 2020). A note on the overall study: The treated patients took part in an open-label pilot trial in which moderate-to-severe alopecia areata was treated with oral tofacitinib at 5 to 10 mg twice daily. Patients received tofacitinib for 6 to 18 months and were then followed off drug for 6 months to check for delayed response and recurrence. For the treated patients, the SALT score, which quantifies what percentage of scalp surface area is affected, served as the measure of disease severity. RNA came from the PAXgene miRNA kit for fixed scalp, the miRNeasy kit for PBMCs, and the RNeasy kit for mouse skin. In humans, TCRbeta sequencing was performed on scalp tissue and on sorted CD4+ and CD8+ peripheral blood T cells from healthy controls and from patients with patchy or totalis/universalis alopecia areata. Scalp clonality was compared among normal scalp (n=4), patchy alopecia areata scalp (n=8), and alopecia totalis/universalis scalp (n=8). immunoSEQ multiplex PCR using 35 Vbeta forward primers and 13 Jbeta reverse primers was used to amplify TCRbeta CDR3 regions. Patients on tofacitinib were biopsied at baseline and after 4 and 24 weeks of treatment, and several of the patients also had a later scalp biopsy. High-throughput TCRbeta sequencing was used to examine T cell clonal expansion in alopecia areata in both the C3H/HeJ mouse model and human patients. Points the paper makes about the study in general: Tofacitinib significantly decreased scalp clonality and the number of expanded CD8+ clones among the top 100 scalp clones. Unlike mouse skin, where gammadelta T cells dominate, normal human skin contains resident alphabeta T cells that get sequenced too, which complicates analysis of the scalp TCR repertoire. Because the treated cohort was small and included a single nonresponder, larger studies are needed to assess links between baseline CD8+ expansion and response. Shared TCR sequences between patients were less evident than in mice, which may be partly attributable to HLA diversity in the patient population. Compared with normal scalp, lesional scalp had higher clonality and more expanded CD8+ clones, particularly in alopecia totalis/universalis, a pattern that suggests antigenic drive. Many expanded lesional clones were found to persist in scalp and blood during tofacitinib treatment, and relapse after treatment cessation may be partly explained by this persistence.

Libraries were built with the immunoSEQ multiplex PCR assay. For TCR sequencing, RNA was extracted from every sample and reverse transcribed into cDNA to serve as template. First-strand cDNA was synthesized using SuperScript III with a 2:1 mix of oligo-dT and random hexamers. Amplification bias was assessed with a synthetic immune receptor repertoire, and residual bias was removed computationally. Turning to the authors' computational methods: After raw reads were preprocessed to remove errors, the CDR3 was defined following IMGT conventions as running from the conserved cysteine to phenylalanine. Clonality was computed by normalizing Shannon entropy by log2 of the number of productive unique TCRs and subtracting the result from 1. CD4 or CD8 identity of scalp clones was inferred by cross-referencing scalp TCRbeta sequences with sorted blood CD4 and CD8 repertoires. TCRdb obtained this table from immuneACCESS and retained in-frame rearrangements with V and J assigned. These tables miss some clones; where compared with another copy, unresolved V genes account for less than half of the shortfall, and the remainder is unexplained. V and J calls and clone size follow that table, whereas D and trimming were derived from the DNA. The sample data list about 190,000 clones, and roughly three fifths of these were observed just once. The biggest ten clones account for 1.3% of the sample.

Read against the paper, the sample's treatment or condition label means: oral pan-JAK inhibitor, 5-10 mg twice daily. Lesional scalp punch biopsies and peripheral blood were collected from alopecia areata patients. PBMCs were isolated by density centrifugation and stained for CD3, CD4 and CD8, after which CD4+ and CD8+ T cells were sorted on a FACSAria. The CDR3 holds 13 amino acids from the cysteine to the phenylalanine. The entry retains the CDR3 DNA only, 39 bases that are in frame from base 1. V sheds 3 bases and J sheds 7 bases, leaving 12 bases between their ends. CDR1 ENHRY and CDR2 SYGVKD are derived from the germline V gene. This clone was picked up a small number of times. Its antigen remains unidentified. The record has no base qualities; no much larger clone is one base away.

The sample in question was CD4+ T cells sorted from blood, obtained between weeks 49 and 50, from a patient treated with tofacitinib. The chain was built from TRBV10-3 and TRBJ1-2; the D gene is perhaps TRBD1, from 5 matching bases. This TCR derives from a human donor with alopecia areata. The base sequence is TGTGCCATCAGTGAACGAGGGGATACTGGCTACACCTTC. Its product reads: CAISERGDTGYTF.